This TCR beta chain was profiled in a study of low-dose radiotherapy and immunotherapy resistance in tumors. For the study at large: The treatment that patients received was intravenous nivolumab 240 mg every two weeks plus ipilimumab 1 mg/kg every six weeks.

This clonotype was picked up many times. TRAV- and TRBV-specific primers, spanning alpha and beta chains, primed first-strand cDNA. With a constant-region primer and a V-primer adapter, TCRs were subjected to about 20 PCR cycles of amplification. From the reads, TCRdb called clonotypes with MiXCR, one entry per CDR3 protein. The sample contains about 80,000 distinct CDR3 sequences, under 20% of which appear only once. Germline loops: CDR1 DFQATT, CDR2 SNEGSKA (reference sequence). The V segment lost 1 base and the J segment 6 bases; nucleotides outside the gene matches: 7. The CDR3 length is 15 residues. The time point here: after trial treatment. Specified treatment: LDRT plus nivolumab, ipilimumab, low-dose cyclophosphamide and aspirin (RACIN trial). Each eligible patient had an advanced solid tumor, and these tumors lacked tumor-infiltrating lymphocytes.

The receptor's source is a male donor with prostate cancer. The sample consisted of PBMCs, taken after low-dose radiotherapy plus immunotherapy. The chain has TRBV20-1 and TRBJ2-1; 9 nucleotides agree with TRBD2. Here the CDR3 reads CSARVGGREVNEQFF. The CDR3, as DNA: TGCAGTGCTAGAGTGGGCGGGAGGGAAGTCAATGAGCAGTTCTTC.